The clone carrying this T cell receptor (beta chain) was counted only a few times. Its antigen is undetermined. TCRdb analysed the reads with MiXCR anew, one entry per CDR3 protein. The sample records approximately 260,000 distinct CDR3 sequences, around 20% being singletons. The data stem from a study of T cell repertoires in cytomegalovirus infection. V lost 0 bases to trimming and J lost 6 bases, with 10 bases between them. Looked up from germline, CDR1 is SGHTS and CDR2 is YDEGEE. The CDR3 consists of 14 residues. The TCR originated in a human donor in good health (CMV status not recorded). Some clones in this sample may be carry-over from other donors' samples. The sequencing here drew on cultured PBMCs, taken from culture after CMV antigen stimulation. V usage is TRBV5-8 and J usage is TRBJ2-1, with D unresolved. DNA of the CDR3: TGTGCCAGCAGCTTGGAAGCCGTGAGCAATGAGCAGTTCTTC. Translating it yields CASSLEAVSNEQFF.